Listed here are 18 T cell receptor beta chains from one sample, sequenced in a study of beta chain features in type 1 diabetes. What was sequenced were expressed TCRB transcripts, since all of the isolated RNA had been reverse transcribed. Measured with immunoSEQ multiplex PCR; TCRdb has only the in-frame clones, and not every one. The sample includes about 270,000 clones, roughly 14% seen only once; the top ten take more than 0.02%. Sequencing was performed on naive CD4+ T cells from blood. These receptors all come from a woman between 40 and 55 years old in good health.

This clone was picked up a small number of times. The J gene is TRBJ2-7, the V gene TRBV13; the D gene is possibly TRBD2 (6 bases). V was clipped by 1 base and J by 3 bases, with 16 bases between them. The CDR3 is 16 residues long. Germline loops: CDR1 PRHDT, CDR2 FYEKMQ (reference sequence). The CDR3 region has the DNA TGTGCCAGCAGCTTAGCGTCCGGGGGAACAAACTACGAGCAGTACTTC. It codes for CASSLASGGTNYEQYF.

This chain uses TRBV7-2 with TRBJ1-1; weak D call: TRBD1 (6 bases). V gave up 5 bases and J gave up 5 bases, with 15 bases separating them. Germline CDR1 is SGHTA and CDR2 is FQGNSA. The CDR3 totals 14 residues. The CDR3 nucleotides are TGTGCCAGCAGCACCCGACAGGTGCGGACTGAAGCTTTCTTT. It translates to CASSTRQVRTEAFF.

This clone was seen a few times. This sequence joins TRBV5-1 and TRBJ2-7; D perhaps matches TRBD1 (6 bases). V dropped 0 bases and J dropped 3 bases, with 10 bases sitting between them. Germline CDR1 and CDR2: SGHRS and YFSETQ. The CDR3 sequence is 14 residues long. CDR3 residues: CASSLGTANYEQYF. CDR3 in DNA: TGCGCCAGCAGCTTGGGGACAGCTAACTACGAGCAGTACTTC. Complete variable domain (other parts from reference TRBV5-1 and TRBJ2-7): KAGVTQTPRYLIKTRGQQVTLSCSPISGHRSVSWYQQTPGQGLQFLFEYFSETQRNKGNFPGRFSGRQFSNSRSEMNVSTLELGDSALYLCASSLGTANYEQYFGPGTRLTVT.

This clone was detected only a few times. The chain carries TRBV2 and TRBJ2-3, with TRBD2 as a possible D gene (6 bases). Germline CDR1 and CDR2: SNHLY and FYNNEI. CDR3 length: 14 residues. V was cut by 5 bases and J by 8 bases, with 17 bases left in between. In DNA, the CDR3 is TGTGCCAGCAGTAGGAGGGGCTCGGGGGTTACGCAGTATTTT. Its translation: CASSRRGSGVTQYF.

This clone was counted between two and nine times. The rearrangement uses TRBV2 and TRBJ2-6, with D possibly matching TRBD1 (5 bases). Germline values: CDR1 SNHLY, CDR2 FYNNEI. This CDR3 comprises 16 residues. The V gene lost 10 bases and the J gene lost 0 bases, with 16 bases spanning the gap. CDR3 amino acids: CATPKTALSGANVLTF. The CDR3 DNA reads TGTGCCACCCCAAAGACAGCTCTCTCTGGGGCCAACGTCCTGACTTTC.

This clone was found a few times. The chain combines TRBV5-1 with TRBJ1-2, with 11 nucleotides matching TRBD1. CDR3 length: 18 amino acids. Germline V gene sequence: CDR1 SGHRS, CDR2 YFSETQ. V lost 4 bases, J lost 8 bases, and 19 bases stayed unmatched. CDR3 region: CASSPDFPGTGGALGYTF. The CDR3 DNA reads TGCGCCAGCAGCCCCGATTTCCCCGGGACAGGGGGTGCTCTGGGCTACACCTTC.

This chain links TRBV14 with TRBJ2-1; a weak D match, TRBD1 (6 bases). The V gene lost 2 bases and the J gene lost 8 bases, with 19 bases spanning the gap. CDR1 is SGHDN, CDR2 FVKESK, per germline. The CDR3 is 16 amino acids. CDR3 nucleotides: TGTGCCAGCAGCCAATTTTACAGGGAGACTAACTATGAGCAGTTCTTC. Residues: CASSQFYRETNYEQFF.

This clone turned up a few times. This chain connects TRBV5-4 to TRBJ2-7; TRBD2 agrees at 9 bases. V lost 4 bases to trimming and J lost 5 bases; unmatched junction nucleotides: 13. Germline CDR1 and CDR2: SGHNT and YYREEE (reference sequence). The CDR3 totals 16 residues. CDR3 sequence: CASSRGPSGVIDEQYF. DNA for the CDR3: TGTGCCAGCAGCCGTGGACCTAGCGGGGTGATCGACGAGCAGTACTTC.

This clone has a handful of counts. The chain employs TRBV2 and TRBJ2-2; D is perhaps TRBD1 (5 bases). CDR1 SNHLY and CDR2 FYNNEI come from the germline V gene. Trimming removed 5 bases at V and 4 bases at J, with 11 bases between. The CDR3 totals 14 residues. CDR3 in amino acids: CASSLPQGTGELFF. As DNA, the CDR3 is TGTGCCAGCAGTCTCCCCCAGGGCACCGGGGAGCTGTTTTTT.

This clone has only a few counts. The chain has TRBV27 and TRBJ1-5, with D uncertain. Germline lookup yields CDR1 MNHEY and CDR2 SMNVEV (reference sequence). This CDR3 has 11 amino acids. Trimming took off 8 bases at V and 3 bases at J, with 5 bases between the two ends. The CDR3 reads CASGDNQPQHF. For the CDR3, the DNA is TGTGCCAGCGGAGACAATCAGCCCCAGCATTTT.

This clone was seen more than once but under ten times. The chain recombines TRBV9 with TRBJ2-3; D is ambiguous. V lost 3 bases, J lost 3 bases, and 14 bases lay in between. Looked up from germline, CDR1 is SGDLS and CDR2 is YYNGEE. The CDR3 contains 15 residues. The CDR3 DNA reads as TGTGCCAGCAGCGGGTTTAATAGTATGACAGATACGCAGTATTTT. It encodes CASSGFNSMTDTQYF.

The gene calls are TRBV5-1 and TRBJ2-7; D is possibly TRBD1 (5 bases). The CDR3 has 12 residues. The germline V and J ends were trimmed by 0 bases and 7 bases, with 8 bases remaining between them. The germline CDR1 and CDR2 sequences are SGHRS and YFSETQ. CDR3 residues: CASSLGSGEQYF. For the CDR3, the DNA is TGCGCCAGCAGCTTGGGGTCAGGGGAGCAGTACTTC.

The CDR3 DNA sequence: TGTGCCAGCAGCCCATACAGGGGGCAGTCCGGGGAGCTGTTTTTT. It is translated as CASSPYRGQSGELFF. The J gene is TRBJ2-2, the V gene TRBV7-8; 9 bases match TRBD1. The CDR3 loop spans 15 amino acids. V lost 5 bases and J lost 6; bases outside the gene matches: 7. Germline assignment: CDR1 SGHVS and CDR2 FQNEAQ.

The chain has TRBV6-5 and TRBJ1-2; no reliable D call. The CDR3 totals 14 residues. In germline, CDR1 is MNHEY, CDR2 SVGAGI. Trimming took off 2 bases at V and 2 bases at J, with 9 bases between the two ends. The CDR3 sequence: CASSYLSENYGYTF. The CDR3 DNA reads TGTGCCAGCAGTTACCTTAGCGAAAACTATGGCTACACCTTC.

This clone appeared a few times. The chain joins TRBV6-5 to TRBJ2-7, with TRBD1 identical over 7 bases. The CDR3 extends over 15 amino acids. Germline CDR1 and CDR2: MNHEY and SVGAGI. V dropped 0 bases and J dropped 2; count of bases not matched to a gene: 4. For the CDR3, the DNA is TGTGCCAGCAGTTACTCAAGGACAGGAGCCTACGAGCAGTACTTC. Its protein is CASSYSRTGAYEQYF.

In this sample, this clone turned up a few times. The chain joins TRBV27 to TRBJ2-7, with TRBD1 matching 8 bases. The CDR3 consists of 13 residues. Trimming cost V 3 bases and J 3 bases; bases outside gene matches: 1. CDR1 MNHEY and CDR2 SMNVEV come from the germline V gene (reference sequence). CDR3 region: CASSFGTGYEQYF. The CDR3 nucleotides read TGTGCCAGCAGTTTTGGGACAGGCTACGAGCAGTACTTC.

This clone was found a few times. As DNA, the CDR3 is TGCGCCAGCAGCCAAAGCCGGCTTGGCGTGGGGGCCGCACGGGATACGCAGTATTTT. It encodes CASSQSRLGVGAARDTQYF. V and J are TRBV4-3 and TRBJ2-3, with a weak D call TRBD1 (6 bases). V shed 2 bases and J shed 6 bases, with 27 bases lying between them. Germline CDR1 and CDR2: LGHNA and YSLEER. The CDR3 length is 19 residues.

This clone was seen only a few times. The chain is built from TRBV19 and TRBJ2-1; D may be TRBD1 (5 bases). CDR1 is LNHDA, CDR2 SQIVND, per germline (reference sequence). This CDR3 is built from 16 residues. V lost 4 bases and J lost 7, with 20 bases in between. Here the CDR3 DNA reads TGTGCCAGTAGTAGGGGCTCCGATTTAGGTAGAAATGAGCAGTTCTTC. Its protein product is CASSRGSDLGRNEQFF.